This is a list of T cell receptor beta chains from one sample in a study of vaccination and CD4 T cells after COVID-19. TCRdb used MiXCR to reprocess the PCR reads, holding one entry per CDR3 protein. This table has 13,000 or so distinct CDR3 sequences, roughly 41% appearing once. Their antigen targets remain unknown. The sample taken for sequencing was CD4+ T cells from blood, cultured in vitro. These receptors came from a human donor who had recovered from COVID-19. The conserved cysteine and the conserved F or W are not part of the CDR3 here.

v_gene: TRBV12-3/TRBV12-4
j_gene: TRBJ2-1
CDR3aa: ASSPAGASYNEQF

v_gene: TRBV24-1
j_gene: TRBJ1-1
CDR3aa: ATSDFSNTEAF

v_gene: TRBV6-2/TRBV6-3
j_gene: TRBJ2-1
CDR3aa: ASSYLRGTAPEQF

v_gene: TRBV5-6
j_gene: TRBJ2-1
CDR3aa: ASSLSGIVNEQF

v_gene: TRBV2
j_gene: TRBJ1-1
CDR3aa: ASKQGGNTEAF

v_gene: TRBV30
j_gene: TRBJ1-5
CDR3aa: AWSDREDSSNQPQH

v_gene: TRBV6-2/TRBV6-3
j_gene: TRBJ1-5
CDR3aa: ASSYNFYSNQPQH

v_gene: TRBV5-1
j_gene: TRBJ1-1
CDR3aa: ASSLGMTGGTEAF

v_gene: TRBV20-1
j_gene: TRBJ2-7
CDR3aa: SAWTDSYEQY

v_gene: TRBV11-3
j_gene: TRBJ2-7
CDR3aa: ASSSLGPGGEQY

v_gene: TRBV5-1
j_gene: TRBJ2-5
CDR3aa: ASSPGSLQGGETQY

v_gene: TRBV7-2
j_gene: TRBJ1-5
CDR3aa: ASSLVRGTNQPQH

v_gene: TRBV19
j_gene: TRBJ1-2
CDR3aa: ASTGQVRSGYT

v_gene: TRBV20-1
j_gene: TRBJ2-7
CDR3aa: SARAVRGRDEQY

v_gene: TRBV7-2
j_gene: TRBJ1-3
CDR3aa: ASSLVGTVGVNAGNTIY

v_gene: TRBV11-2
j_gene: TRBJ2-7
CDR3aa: ASSSALAGYEQY

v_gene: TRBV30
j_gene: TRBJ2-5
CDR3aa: AWEQGLQETQY

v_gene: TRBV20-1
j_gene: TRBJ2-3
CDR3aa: SAGGGTGGVGTDTQY

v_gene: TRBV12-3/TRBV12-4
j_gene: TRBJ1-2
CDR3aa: ASSASWGYT

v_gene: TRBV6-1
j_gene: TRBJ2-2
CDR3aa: ASEGVLAGELF

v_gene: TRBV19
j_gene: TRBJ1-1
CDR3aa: ASMIGQGRRNTEAF

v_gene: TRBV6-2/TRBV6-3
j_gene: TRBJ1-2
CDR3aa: ASSMDRRVGYT

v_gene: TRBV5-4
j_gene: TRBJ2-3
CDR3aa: ASSLKSVDTQY

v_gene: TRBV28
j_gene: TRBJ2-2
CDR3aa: ASSFQGWTGELF

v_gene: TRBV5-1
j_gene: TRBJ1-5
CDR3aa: ASSQEVDQPQH

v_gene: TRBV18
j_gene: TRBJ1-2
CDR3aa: ASSPVSAPDYGYT

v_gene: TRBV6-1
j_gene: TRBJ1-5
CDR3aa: ASSASWDQPQH

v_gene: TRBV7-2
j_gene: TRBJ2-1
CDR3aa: ASSLAGVRGDNEQF

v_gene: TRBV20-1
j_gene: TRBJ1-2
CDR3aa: SASEGEIYGYT

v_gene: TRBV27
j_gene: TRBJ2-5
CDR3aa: ASSPLGGQGLETQY

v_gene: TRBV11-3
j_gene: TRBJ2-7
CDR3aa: ASSLDPDYEQY

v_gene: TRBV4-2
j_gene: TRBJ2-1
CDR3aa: ASSPQSLGSYNEQF